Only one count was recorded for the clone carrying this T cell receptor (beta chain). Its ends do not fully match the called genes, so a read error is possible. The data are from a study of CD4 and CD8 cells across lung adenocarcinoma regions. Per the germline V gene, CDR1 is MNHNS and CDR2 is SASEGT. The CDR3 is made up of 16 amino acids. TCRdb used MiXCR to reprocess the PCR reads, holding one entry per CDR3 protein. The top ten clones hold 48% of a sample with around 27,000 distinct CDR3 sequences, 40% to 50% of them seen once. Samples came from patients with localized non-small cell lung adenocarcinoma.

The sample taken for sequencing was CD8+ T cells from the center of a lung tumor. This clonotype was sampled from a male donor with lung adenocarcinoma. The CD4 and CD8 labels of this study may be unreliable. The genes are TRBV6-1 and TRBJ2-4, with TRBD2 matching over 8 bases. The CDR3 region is CASSVAGLGAGDIQYF. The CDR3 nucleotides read TGTGCCAGCAGCGTAGCGGGGCTGGGGGCCGGGGACATTCAGTATTTC.